The following is a T cell receptor beta chain sequence with its context. Method: immunoSEQ multiplex PCR; TCRdb's copy keeps in-frame clones and lacks some. The sample records around 18,000 clones, around 87% being singletons. This sample is part of a study of OX40 agonist ivuxolimab in advanced cancers. The overall study: Prior anti-PD-1, anti-PD-L1 or anti-CTLA-4 therapy did not bar entry, and about 40% had some.

The CDR3 covers 15 residues. Germline loops: CDR1 ENHRY, CDR2 SYGVKD. V dropped 1 base and J dropped 4 bases, with 14 bases sitting between them. Systemic immunosuppression or autoimmune disease history was grounds to exclude patients. The chain recombines TRBV10-3 with TRBJ2-7; possibly TRBD2 for D (5 bases). The material sequenced was CD4+ or CD8+ T cells sorted from blood, taken in a trial of the OX40 agonist ivuxolimab. The sequence came from an adult with an advanced solid tumor such as melanoma, head and neck, liver or kidney cancer. The CDR3 DNA reads as TGTGCCATCAGTGAGTTTGTGGGAGAGGTGTACGAGCAGTACTTC. It encodes CAISEFVGEVYEQYF.